This T cell receptor beta chain was sequenced for a study of identical twins. Germline V gene data show CDR1 as SGHDT and CDR2 as YYEEEE. Trimming cost V 3 bases and J 9 bases, with 12 bases left between them. This CDR3 comprises 12 residues. Notes on the study in general: In monozygotic twins, models underestimated the sharing of out-of-frame TCR alpha.

Each CDR3 protein gets one entry after TCRdb re-called the 5' RACE reads with MiXCR. The sample consists of some 690,000 distinct CDR3 sequences, about 20% of them appearing once. A note on this clonotype: The antigen remains undetermined.

The sample was also reused in another study, on T cells expressing NK-cell markers. From that study: Seven sequenced donors out of eight were HCMV-seropositive, one seronegative. What restricted sorting to alpha-beta TCR T cells in several experiments was an anti-gamma-delta TCR antibody.

V usage is TRBV5-6 and J usage is TRBJ2-5; no clear D gene. The TCR was taken from a young woman in good health. The material sequenced was PBMCs. The CDR3 DNA reads TGTGCCAGCAGCTCGGGCTTCGGGTCCCAGTACTTC. It is translated as CASSSGFGSQYF.